The 19 T cell receptor beta chains below were found in one sample sequenced in a study of cytomegalovirus exposure and HLA in healthy donors (dated by TCRdb to about 2017). To prepare the library, the immunoSEQ multiplex PCR assay was applied. For the multiplex PCR, a mixture combining 60 forward primers for TCR Vbeta segments and 13 reverse primers for TCR Jbeta segments was used. TCRdb re-hosts the immuneACCESS table, in-frame sequences only. Its copies lack some clones; in the studies checked, an unresolved V gene accounts for under half of them, and the cause for the rest is not known. The sample yields about 160,000 clones; roughly 80% were counted once. The leading ten clones occupy about 12% of the sample. Sequencing was done on a sample of PBMCs. These receptors were taken from a woman aged 50 to 60 in good health and CMV-seronegative.

The rearrangement joins TRBV6-5 to TRBJ1-1, with D possibly matching TRBD1 (5 bases). CDR1 is MNHEY, CDR2 SVGAGI, per germline. This CDR3 comprises 14 residues. Trimming left V 0 bases short and J 3 bases short, with 8 bases between. CDR3 loop: CASSYSGQYTEAFF. The CDR3 nucleotides read TGTGCCAGCAGTTACTCGGGGCAGTACACTGAAGCTTTCTTT.

The J gene is TRBJ2-7, the V gene TRBV4-1, with D perhaps matching TRBD2 (6 bases). The CDR3 spans 15 residues. The V and J ends lost 1 base and 1 base respectively, with 11 bases between them. Per germline, CDR1 MGHRA and CDR2 YSYEKL. The CDR3 DNA is TGCGCCAGCAGCCAAGGACTAGTAGGGTCCTACGAGCAGTACTTC. Its translation: CASSQGLVGSYEQYF.

The genes are TRBV4-1 and TRBJ1-1; TRBD1 matches 11 bases. CDR1 MGHRA and CDR2 YSYEKL come from the germline V gene. The CDR3 is made up of 15 amino acids. Trimming at V came to 4 bases and at J to 5 bases, leaving 6 bases not matched to a gene. CDR3 sequence reads: CASSPGQGAETEAFF. For the CDR3, the DNA is TGCGCCAGCAGCCCAGGACAGGGGGCAGAAACTGAAGCTTTCTTT.

V usage is TRBV19 and J usage is TRBJ2-5, with no clear D. Germline V gene sequence: CDR1 LNHDA, CDR2 SQIVND (reference sequence). The CDR3 covers 13 residues. Trimming removed 4 bases from V and 2 bases from J, with 8 bases in between. As DNA, the CDR3 is TGTGCCAGTAGTAAACAGTTACAAGAGACCCAGTACTTC. Translating it yields CASSKQLQETQYF.

The rearrangement uses TRBV15 and TRBJ2-3, with 8 bases aligning to TRBD2. This CDR3 is 14 amino acids long. The germline V gene has CDR1 LNHNV and CDR2 YYDKDF (reference sequence). V gave up 2 bases and J gave up 5 bases; unmatched junction bases: 3. Here the CDR3 reads CATSRTAGVDTQYF. The CDR3 DNA sequence: TGTGCCACCAGCAGAACAGCGGGAGTAGATACGCAGTATTTT.

The J gene is TRBJ2-1, the V gene TRBV5-1; tentative D call: TRBD2 (7 bases). The CDR3 is 15 amino acids. The germline gives CDR1 SGHRS, CDR2 YFSETQ. V shed 0 bases and J shed 7 bases, with 14 bases lying between them. CDR3: CASSLVAGAINEQFF. CDR3 nucleotides: TGCGCCAGCAGCTTGGTGGCGGGGGCCATAAATGAGCAGTTCTTC.

This clone was seen just once. The J gene is TRBJ2-2, the V gene TRBV7-6; perhaps TRBD1 as D (6 bases). CDR1 and CDR2 from the germline V gene are SGHVS and FNYEAQ. The length of the CDR3 is 17 residues. V shed 0 bases and J shed 0 bases, with 11 bases lying between them. CDR3 sequence reads: CASSLAATGPNTGELFF. The DNA for the CDR3 is TGTGCCAGCAGCTTAGCTGCGACAGGACCGAACACCGGGGAGCTGTTTTTT.

V and J are TRBV20-1 and TRBJ1-2; 7 bases are a match to TRBD1. The CDR3 contains 11 residues. Trimming took 5 bases from V and 6 from J; bases not matched to a gene: 3. The germline V gene encodes CDR1 DFQATT and CDR2 SNEGSKA (reference sequence). This chain's CDR3 is CSAARGDGYTF. For the CDR3, the DNA is TGCAGTGCTGCCAGGGGGGATGGCTACACCTTC.

In DNA form, the CDR3 reads TGTGCCAGCTCGACAGAGACTAATTCACCCCTCCACTTT. As protein: CASSTETNSPLHF. The chain is built from TRBV27 and TRBJ1-6, with a possible D match to TRBD1 (5 bases). Trimming removed 8 bases at V and 6 bases at J, with 11 bases between. CDR3 size: 13 residues. Germline CDR1 is MNHEY and CDR2 is SMNVEV (reference sequence).

This chain links TRBV7-2 with TRBJ2-2; D call uncertain. The CDR3 is made up of 16 amino acids. Trimming took off 3 bases at V and 0 bases at J, with 11 bases between the two ends. In germline, CDR1 is SGHTA, CDR2 FQGNSA. The CDR3 spells CASSFTAVTNTGELFF. The CDR3 bases are TGTGCCAGCAGCTTTACGGCGGTTACGAACACCGGGGAGCTGTTTTTT.

The V and J genes are TRBV2 and TRBJ1-6; TRBD1 agrees at 8 bases. CDR3 length equals 15 residues. V dropped 4 bases and J dropped 2; count of bases not matched to a gene: 1. Germline V gives CDR1 SNHLY, CDR2 FYNNEI. In nucleotides, the CDR3 is TGTGCCAGCAGTGTACAGGGGGCCTATAATTCACCCCTCCACTTT. Translation gives CASSVQGAYNSPLHF.

This clone was recorded once. The chain carries TRBV27 and TRBJ2-3, with TRBD2 matching over 7 bases. Per germline, CDR1 MNHEY and CDR2 SMNVEV (reference sequence). J gave up 1 base and V 2 bases, and 3 bases lay outside the gene matches. The CDR3 length is 15 residues. DNA for the CDR3: TGTGCCAGCAGTTTAGGAAGCGGGGGCACAGATACGCAGTATTTT. It codes for CASSLGSGGTDTQYF.

The chain uses TRBV18 and TRBJ2-3; D possibly corresponds to TRBD1 (6 bases). Germline loops: CDR1 KGHSH, CDR2 LQKENI. Trimming took 3 bases from V and 4 from J, leaving 8 bases between them. The CDR3 is 13 amino acids. The CDR3 DNA is TGTGCCAGCTCACCTGGGGGCGCAGATACGCAGTATTTT. It encodes CASSPGGADTQYF.

This chain connects TRBV11-2 to TRBJ2-7; D perhaps matches TRBD1 (6 bases). The V gene lost 0 bases and the J gene lost 6 bases, with 12 bases spanning the gap. The CDR3 consists of 14 residues. Germline V gene data show CDR1 as SGHAT and CDR2 as FQNNGV. The DNA of the CDR3 is TGTGCCAGCAGCTTAGATGGGGGCCTGCGCGAGCAGTACTTC. It translates to CASSLDGGLREQYF. The full variable domain, in which reference TRBV11-2 and TRBJ2-7 provide the parts outside the CDR3, is EAGVAQSPRYKIIEKRQSVAFWCNPISGHATLYWYQQILGQGPKLLIQFQNNGVVDDSQLPKDRFSAERLKGVDSTLKIQPAKLEDSAVYLCASSLDGGLREQYFGPGTRLTVT.

V is TRBV5-1 and J is TRBJ2-5; TRBD2 agrees at 8 bases. Looked up from germline, CDR1 is SGHRS and CDR2 is YFSETQ. V dropped 3 bases and J dropped 5; count of bases not matched to a gene: 6. The CDR3 contains 14 residues. CDR3 loop: CASSSGLVDETQYF. The CDR3 DNA reads TGCGCCAGCAGCTCGGGACTAGTAGATGAGACCCAGTACTTC.

This clone came up once. The rearrangement uses TRBV2 and TRBJ2-3; 11 bases are shared with TRBD2. V trimming: 6 bases; J trimming: 2 bases; junction bases outside the gene matches: 10. The CDR3 length is 17 residues. CDR1 is SNHLY, CDR2 FYNNEI, per germline. DNA of the CDR3: TGTGCCAGCAGCGAGACTTCACTAGCGGGGGCCACAGATACGCAGTATTTT. Translating gives CASSETSLAGATDTQYF.

The genes are TRBV20-1 and TRBJ1-1, with a weak D call TRBD1 (5 bases). The CDR3 spans 11 residues. Germline assignment: CDR1 DFQATT and CDR2 SNEGSKA (reference sequence). The V and J ends lost 3 bases and 7 bases respectively, with 9 bases between them. This chain's CDR3 is CSASPGVEAFF. In DNA form, the CDR3 reads TGCAGTGCTAGCCCGGGGGTTGAAGCTTTCTTT.

V gene TRBV7-3 combines with J gene TRBJ2-3; TRBD2 matches at 9 bases. Germline V gene sequence: CDR1 SGHTA, CDR2 FQGTGA. There are 19 residues in the CDR3. Unmatched junction bases numbered 12, after V lost 1 base and J lost 1 base. CDR3 in amino acids: CASSLKGTRASGGTDTQYF. CDR3 bases: TGTGCCAGCAGCTTAAAGGGCACGCGGGCTAGCGGGGGCACAGATACGCAGTATTTT.

The chain employs TRBV10-2 and TRBJ1-5; D possibly corresponds to TRBD1 (6 bases). Germline V lookup: CDR1 WSHSY, CDR2 SAAADI. V was pared by 4 bases and J by 6 bases, with 10 bases between. The CDR3 is 13 amino acids. The CDR3 DNA follows: TGCGCCAGCAGTGGCCAGGGGAGTCAGCCCCAGCATTTT. Its protein product is CASSGQGSQPQHF.